This TCR beta chain was sequenced in a study of blood T cells in healthy people across ages. Study context: Through template switching, about one barcoded beta molecule was captured per two T cells, as measured in model experiments. The study, taken as a whole, reports: The CMV status of each donor remained undetermined, and this could have confounded shifts in expanded clonotypes. Correlation between TCR beta diversity and naive T cell percentage was strong.

Using a J-beta primer mix together with a sample-barcoded 5' primer, a second PCR was run for about 7 to 12 cycles. Every individual sample yielded 2.5 million or more paired-end reads (each containing CDR3). MiXCR, applied by TCRdb to the 5' RACE reads, yields one record per CDR3 protein. The table shows 1.2 million to 1.5 million distinct CDR3 sequences, with approximately 63% occurring only once. This clonotype has just a few counts. Its target is unknown. V was trimmed by 5 bases and J by 3 bases, leaving 11 bases between them. From germline, CDR1 is MDHEN and CDR2 SYDVKM. The CDR3 is 14 amino acids.

Specimen: blood. V is TRBV28 and J is TRBJ1-5, with D maybe TRBD1 (6 bases). The TCR sequence derives from a man between 18 and 29 years old in good health. The CDR3 sequence: CASSVGQINQPQHF. The CDR3, as DNA: TGTGCCAGCAGTGTAGGACAGATCAATCAGCCCCAGCATTTT.